This T cell receptor (beta chain) appears in the sequencing data of a study of blood T cell repertoires in COVID-19. Study in general: Sites in the United States, Italy and Spain provided acute and convalescent COVID-19 samples. In each case, the material was cDNA or gDNA derived from T cells, B-cell-depleted T cells, or PBMCs.

As processed by the authors: The assay estimated nucleated cells by amplifying reference gene primers. Sequencing used immunoSEQ multiplex PCR; TCRdb keeps in-frame clones, though not all of them. V, J and clone size are those of that table, while D and trimming were read from the DNA. This sample has roughly 150,000 clones; approximately 88% occur once, and the top ten carry approximately 3%. V dropped 4 bases and J dropped 6; count of bases not matched to a gene: 0. Looked up from germline, CDR1 is SGHTA and CDR2 is FQGTGA. The CDR3 consists of 12 residues. Sequencing used peripheral blood. This chain connects TRBV7-3 to TRBJ2-1; 7 bases match TRBD2. The clonotype comes from a man aged 60 to 75 with acute or convalescent COVID-19. CDR3 sequence (DNA): TGTGCCAGCAGCTCGGGAGGCAATGAGCAGTTCTTC. This sequence encodes CASSSGGNEQFF.